This TCR beta chain emerged from a study of shared clonotypes between healthy human individuals. This table comes from immunoSEQ multiplex PCR, and its TCRdb copy is limited to in-frame clones, with some not included. This sample has a few million clones; 85% to 95% occur once, and the top ten carry 0.39%. This receptor was taken from a man aged 18 to 30 in good health. Some clones in this sample may be carry-over from other donors' samples. Sample: naive CD4+ T cells from PBMCs. The subset: CD45RA+ positively selected.

The CDR3 loop reads CASSLLGEAQYF. The CDR3 DNA reads as TGTGCCAGCAGTTTATTGGGGGAAGCGCAGTACTTC. This chain joins TRBV27 and TRBJ2-7; D tentatively fits TRBD1 or TRBD2 (5 bases each). Germline CDR1 is MNHEY and CDR2 is SMNVEV (reference sequence). There are 12 residues in the CDR3. V dropped 1 base and J dropped 9 bases, with 10 bases sitting between them.